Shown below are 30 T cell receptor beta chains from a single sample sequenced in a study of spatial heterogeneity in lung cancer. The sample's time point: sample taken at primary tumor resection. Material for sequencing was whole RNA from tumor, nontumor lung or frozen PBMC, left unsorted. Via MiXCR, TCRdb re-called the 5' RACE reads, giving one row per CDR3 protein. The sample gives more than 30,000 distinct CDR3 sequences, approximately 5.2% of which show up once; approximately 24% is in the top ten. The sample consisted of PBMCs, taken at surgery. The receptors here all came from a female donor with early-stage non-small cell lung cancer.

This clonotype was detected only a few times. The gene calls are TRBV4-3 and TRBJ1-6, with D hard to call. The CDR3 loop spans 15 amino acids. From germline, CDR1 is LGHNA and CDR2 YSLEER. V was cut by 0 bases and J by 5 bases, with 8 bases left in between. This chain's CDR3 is CASSQEGVDNSPLHF. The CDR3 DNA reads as TGCGCCAGCAGCCAAGAAGGAGTGGATAATTCACCCCTCCACTTT.

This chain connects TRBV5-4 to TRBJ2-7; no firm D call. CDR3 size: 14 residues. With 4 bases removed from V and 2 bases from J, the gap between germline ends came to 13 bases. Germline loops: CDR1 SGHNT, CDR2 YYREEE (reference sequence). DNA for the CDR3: TGTGCCAGCAGCCCCTTCCGACCGCCCTACGAGCAGTACTTC. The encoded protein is CASSPFRPPYEQYF.

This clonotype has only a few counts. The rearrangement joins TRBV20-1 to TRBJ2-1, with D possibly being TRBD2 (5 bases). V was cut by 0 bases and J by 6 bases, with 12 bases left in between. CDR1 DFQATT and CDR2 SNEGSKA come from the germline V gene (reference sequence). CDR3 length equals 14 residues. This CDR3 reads CSARDPRGSNEQFF. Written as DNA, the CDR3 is TGCAGTGCTAGAGATCCCCGCGGGTCCAATGAGCAGTTCTTC.

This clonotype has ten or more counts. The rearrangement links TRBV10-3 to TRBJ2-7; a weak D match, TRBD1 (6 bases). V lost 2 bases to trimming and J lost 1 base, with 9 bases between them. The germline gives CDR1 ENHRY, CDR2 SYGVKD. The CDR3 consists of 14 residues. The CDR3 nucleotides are TGTGCCATCAGTGAGAATGGACAGTCCTACGAGCAGTACTTC. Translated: CAISENGQSYEQYF.

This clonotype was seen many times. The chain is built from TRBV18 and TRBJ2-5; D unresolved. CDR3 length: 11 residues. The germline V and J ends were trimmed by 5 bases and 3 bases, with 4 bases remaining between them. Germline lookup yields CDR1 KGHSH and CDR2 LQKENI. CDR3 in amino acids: CASSAKETQYF. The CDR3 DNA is TGTGCCAGCTCAGCGAAAGAGACCCAGTACTTC.

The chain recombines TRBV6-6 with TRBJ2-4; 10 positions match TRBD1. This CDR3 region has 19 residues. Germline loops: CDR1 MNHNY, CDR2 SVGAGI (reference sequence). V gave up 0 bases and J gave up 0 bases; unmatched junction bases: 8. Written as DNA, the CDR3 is TGTGCCAGCAGTTACTCGCCGGGACAGGGGAGTCTAGCCAAAAACATTCAGTACTTC. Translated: CASSYSPGQGSLAKNIQYF.

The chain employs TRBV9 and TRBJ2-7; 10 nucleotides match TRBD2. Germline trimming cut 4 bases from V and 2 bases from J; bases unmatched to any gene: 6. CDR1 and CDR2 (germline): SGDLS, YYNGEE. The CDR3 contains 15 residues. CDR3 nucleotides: TGTGCCAGCAGCATCCTAGCGGGGGCCCCCTACGAGCAGTACTTC. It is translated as CASSILAGAPYEQYF.

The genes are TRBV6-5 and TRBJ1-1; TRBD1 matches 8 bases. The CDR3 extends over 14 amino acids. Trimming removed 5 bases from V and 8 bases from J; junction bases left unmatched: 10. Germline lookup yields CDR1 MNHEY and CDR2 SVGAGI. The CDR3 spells CASSRGQGIGEAFF. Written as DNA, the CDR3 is TGTGCCAGCAGTCGCGGACAGGGAATTGGAGAAGCTTTCTTT.

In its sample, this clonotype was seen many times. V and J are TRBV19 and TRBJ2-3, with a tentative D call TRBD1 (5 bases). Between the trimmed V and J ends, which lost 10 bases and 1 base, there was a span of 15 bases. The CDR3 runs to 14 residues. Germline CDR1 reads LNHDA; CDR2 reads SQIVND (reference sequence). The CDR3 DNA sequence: TGTGCCACCATAGATCTACAGGGCACAGATACGCAGTATTTT. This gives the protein CATIDLQGTDTQYF.

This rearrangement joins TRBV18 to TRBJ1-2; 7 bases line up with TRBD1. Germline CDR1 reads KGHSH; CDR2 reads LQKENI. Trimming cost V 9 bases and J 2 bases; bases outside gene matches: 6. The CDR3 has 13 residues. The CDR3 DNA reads TGTGCCAGTTCAGAAGGGGGCAACTATGGCTACACCTTC. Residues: CASSEGGNYGYTF.

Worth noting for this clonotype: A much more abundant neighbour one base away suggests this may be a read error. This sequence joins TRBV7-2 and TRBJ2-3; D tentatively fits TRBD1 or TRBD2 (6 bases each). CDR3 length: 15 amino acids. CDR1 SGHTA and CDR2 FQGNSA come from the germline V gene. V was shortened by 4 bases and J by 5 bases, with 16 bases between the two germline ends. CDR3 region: CASSSGTSRGDTQYF. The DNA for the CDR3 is TGTGCCAGCAGCTCAGGTACTAGCAGGGGAGATACGCAGTATTTT.

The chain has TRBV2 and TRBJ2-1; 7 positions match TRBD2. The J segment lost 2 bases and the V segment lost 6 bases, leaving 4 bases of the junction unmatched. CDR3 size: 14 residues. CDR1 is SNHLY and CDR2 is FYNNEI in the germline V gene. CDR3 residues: CASRDRGAYNEQFF. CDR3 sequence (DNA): TGTGCCAGCAGAGACCGGGGGGCCTACAATGAGCAGTTCTTC.

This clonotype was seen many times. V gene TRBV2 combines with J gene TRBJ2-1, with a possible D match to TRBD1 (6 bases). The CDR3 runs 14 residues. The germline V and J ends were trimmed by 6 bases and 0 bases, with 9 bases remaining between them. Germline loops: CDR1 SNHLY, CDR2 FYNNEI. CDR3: CASSWTASYNEQFF. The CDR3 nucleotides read TGTGCCAGCAGCTGGACAGCCTCCTACAATGAGCAGTTCTTC.

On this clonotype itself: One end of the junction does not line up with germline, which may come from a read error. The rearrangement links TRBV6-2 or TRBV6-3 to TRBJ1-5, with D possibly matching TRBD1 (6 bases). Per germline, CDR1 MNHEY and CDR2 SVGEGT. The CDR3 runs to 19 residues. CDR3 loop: CASSYSIRGPEALGQPQLF. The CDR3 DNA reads TGTGCCAGCAGTTACTCTATCCGGGGGCCCGAGGCCCTGGGTCAGCCCCAGCTTTTT.

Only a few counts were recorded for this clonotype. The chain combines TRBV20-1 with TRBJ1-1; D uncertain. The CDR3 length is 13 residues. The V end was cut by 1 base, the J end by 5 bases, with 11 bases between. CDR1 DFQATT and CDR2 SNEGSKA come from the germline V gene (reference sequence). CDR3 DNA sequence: TGCAGTGCTAGAGCGTCCGGACGGACTGAAGCTTTCTTT. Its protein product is CSARASGRTEAFF.

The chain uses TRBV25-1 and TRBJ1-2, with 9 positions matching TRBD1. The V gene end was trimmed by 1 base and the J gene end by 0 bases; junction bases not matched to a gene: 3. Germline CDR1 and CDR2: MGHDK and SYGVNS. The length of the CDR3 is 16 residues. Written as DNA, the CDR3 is TGTGCCAGCAGTGAATGGGGGACAGGGACTAACTATGGCTACACCTTC. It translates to CASSEWGTGTNYGYTF.

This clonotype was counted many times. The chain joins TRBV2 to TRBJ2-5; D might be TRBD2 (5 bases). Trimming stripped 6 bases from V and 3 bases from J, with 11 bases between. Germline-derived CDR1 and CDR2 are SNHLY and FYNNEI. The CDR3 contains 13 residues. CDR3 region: CASRWGAEETQYF. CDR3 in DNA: TGTGCCAGCAGGTGGGGAGCAGAAGAGACCCAGTACTTC.

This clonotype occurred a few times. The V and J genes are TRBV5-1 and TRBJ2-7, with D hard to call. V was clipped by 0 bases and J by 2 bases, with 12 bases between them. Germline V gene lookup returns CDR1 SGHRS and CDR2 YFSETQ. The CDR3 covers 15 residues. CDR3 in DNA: TGCGCCAGCAGCTTGGTTAGTACCAGAGCCTACGAGCAGTACTTC. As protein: CASSLVSTRAYEQYF.

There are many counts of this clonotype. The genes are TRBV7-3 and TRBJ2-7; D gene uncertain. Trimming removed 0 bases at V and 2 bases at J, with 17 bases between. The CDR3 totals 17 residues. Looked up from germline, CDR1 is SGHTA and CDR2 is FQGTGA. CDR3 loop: CASSLTVRTEAPYEQYF. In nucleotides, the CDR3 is TGTGCCAGCAGCTTAACAGTGCGGACCGAGGCGCCCTACGAGCAGTACTTC.

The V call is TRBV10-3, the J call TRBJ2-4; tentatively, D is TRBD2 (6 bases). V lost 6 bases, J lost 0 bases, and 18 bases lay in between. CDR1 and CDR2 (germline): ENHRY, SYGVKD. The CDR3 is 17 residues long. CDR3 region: CAIRGGWRILAKNIQYF. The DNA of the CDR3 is TGTGCCATCAGGGGGGGTTGGAGGATTCTAGCCAAAAACATTCAGTACTTC.

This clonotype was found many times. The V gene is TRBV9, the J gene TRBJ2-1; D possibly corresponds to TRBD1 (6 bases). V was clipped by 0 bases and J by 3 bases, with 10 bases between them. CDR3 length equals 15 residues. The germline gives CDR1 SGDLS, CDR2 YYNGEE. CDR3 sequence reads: CASSVGGGYYNEQFF. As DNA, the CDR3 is TGTGCCAGCAGCGTAGGAGGGGGTTACTACAATGAGCAGTTCTTC.

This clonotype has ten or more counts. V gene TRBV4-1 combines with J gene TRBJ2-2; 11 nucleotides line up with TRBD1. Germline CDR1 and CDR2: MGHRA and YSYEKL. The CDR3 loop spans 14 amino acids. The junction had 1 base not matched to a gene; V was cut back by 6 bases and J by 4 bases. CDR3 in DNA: TGCGCCAGCAGTGGACAGGGGGCCACCGGGGAGCTGTTTTTT. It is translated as CASSGQGATGELFF.

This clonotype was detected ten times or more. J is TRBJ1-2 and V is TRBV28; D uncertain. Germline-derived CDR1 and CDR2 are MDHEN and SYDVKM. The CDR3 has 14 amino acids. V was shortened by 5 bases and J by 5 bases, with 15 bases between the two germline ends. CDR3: CASSRTDLGYGYTF. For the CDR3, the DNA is TGTGCCAGCAGTCGGACCGACCTGGGGTATGGCTACACCTTC.

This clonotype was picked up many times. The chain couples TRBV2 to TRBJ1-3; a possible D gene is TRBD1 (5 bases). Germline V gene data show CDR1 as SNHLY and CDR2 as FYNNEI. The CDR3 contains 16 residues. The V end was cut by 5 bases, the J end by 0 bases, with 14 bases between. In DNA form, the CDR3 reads TGTGCCAGCAGTCGGGACGGAGGGTTCTCTGGAAACACCATATATTTT. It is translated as CASSRDGGFSGNTIYF.

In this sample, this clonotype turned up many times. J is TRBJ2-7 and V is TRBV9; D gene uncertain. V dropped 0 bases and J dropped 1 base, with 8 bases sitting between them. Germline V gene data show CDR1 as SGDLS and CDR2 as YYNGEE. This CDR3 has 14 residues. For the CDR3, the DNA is TGTGCCAGCAGCGTAGCGGCTGTATCCTACGAGCAGTACTTC. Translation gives CASSVAAVSYEQYF.

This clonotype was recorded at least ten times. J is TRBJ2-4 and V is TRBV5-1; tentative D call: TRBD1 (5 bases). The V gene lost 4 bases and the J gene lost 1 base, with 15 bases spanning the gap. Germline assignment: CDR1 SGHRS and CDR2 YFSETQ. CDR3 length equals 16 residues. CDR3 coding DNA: TGCGCCAGCAGCCGGTCCGTAGGGGTTGCCAAAAACATTCAGTACTTC. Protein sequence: CASSRSVGVAKNIQYF.

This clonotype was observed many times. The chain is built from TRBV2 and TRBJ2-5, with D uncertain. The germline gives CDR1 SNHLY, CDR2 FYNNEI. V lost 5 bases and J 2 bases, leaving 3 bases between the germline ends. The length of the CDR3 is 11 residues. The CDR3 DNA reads TGTGCCAGCAGTACACAAGAGACCCAGTACTTC. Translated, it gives CASSTQETQYF. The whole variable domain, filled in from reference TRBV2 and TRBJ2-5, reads EPEVTQTPSHQVTQMGQEVILRCVPISNHLYFYWYRQILGQKVEFLVSFYNNEISEKSEIFDDQFSVERPDGSNFTLKIRSTKLEDSAMYFCASSTQETQYFGPGTRLLVL.

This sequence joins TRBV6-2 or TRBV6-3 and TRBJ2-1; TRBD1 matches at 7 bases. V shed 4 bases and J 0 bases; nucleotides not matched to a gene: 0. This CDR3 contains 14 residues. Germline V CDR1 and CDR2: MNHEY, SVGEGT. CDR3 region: CASSWDSSYNEQFF. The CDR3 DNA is TGTGCCAGCAGTTGGGACAGCTCCTACAATGAGCAGTTCTTC.

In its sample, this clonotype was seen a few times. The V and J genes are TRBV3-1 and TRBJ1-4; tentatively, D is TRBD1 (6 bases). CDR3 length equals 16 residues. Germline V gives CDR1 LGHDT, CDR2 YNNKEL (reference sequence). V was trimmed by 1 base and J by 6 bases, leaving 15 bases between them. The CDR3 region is CASSQAVMGADEKLFF. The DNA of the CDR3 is TGTGCCAGCAGCCAAGCGGTTATGGGGGCAGATGAAAAACTGTTTTTT. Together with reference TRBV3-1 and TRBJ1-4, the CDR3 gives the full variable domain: DTAVSQTPKYLVTQMGNDKSIKCEQNLGHDTMYWYKQDSKKFLKIMFSYNNKELIINETVPNRFSPKSPDKAHLNLHINSLELGDSAVYFCASSQAVMGADEKLFFGSGTQLSVL.

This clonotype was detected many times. The CDR3 reads CASSLGEGGPLNEQFF. CDR3 DNA sequence: TGTGCCAGCAGCTTAGGGGAGGGGGGACCTCTCAATGAGCAGTTCTTC. The chain has TRBV11-3 and TRBJ2-1; tentatively, D is TRBD2 (7 bases). The V gene lost 1 base and the J gene lost 6 bases, with 16 bases spanning the gap. The CDR3 is 16 amino acids. Germline CDR1 reads SGHNT; CDR2 reads YENEEA.